In this sample, the clone carrying this TCR beta chain turned up a few times. The data stem from a study of patients and donors after allogeneic stem cell transplantation. A single record per CDR3 protein comes from TCRdb applying MiXCR to the RT-PCR reads. The sample shows some 200,000 distinct CDR3 sequences, 41% of them seen only once. Germline-derived CDR1 and CDR2 are MNHNS and SASEGT. V lost 1 base and J lost 2, with 15 bases in between. This CDR3 is built from 17 residues. The source material was blood, either unsorted or a sorted T cell fraction (not recorded which). This receptor was obtained from a human donor who was either an allogeneic HSCT recipient or a stem cell or donor lymphocyte infusion donor (not recorded which). It is not recorded whose cells these are; they may come from a transplant donor. This chain uses TRBV6-1 with TRBJ1-5, with no clear D. The CDR3 bases are TGTGCCAGCAGTGAAGGGACCCGGCCTGGTGGCAATCAGCCCCAGCATTTT. Translated: CASSEGTRPGGNQPQHF.